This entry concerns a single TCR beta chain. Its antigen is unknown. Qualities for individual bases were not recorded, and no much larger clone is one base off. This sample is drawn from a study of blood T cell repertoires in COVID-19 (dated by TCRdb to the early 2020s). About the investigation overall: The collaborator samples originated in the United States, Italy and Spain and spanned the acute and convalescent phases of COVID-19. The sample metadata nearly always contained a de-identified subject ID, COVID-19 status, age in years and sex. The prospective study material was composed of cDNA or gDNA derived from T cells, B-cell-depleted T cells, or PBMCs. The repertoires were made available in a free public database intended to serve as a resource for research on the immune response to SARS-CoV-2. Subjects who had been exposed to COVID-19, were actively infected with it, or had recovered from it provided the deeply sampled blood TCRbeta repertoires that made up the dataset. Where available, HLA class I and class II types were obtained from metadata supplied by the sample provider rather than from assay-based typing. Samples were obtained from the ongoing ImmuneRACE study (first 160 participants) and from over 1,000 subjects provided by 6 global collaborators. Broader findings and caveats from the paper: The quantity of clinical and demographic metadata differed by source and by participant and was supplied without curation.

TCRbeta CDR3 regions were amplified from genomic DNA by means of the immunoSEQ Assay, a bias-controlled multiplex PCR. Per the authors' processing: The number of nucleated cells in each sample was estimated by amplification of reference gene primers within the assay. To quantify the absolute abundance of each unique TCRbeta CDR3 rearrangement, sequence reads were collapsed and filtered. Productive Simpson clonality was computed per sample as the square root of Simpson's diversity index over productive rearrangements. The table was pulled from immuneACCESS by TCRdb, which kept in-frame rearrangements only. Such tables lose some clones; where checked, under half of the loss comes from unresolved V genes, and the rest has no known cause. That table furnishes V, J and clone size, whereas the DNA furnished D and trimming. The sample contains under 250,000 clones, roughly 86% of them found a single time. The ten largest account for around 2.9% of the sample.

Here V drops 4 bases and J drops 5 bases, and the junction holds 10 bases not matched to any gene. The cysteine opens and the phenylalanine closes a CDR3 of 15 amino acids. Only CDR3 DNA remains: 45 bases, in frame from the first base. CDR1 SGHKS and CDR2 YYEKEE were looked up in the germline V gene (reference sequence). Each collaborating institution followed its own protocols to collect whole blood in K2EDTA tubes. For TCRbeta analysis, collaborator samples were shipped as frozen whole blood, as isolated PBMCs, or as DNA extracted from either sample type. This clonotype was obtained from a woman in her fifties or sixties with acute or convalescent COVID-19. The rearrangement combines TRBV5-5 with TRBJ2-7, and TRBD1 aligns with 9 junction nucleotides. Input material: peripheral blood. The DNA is TGTGCCAGCAGCCCGCGGGACAGGGTCTCAGACGAGCAGTACTTC. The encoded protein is CASSPRDRVSDEQYF.